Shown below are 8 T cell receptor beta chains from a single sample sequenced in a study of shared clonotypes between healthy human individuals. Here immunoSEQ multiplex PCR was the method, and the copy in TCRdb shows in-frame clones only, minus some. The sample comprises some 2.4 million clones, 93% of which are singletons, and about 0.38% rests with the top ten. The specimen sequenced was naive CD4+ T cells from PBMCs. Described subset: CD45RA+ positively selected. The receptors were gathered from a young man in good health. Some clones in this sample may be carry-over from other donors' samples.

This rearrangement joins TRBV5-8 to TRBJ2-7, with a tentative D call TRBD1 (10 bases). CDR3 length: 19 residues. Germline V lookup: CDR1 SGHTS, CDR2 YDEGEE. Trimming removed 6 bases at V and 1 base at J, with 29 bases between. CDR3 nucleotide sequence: TGTGCCAGCAACCCCGGGACAGGGGTTCTAGCGGGATGGTCCTACGAGCAGTACTTC. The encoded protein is CASNPGTGVLAGWSYEQYF.

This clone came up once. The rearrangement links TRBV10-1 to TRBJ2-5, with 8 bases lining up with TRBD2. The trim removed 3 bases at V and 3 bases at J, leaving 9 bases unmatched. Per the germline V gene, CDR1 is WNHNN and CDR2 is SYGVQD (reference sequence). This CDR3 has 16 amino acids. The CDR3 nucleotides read TGCGCCAGCAGTGATCCCGGACTAGCTTCTAAAGAGACCCAGTACTTC. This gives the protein CASSDPGLASKETQYF.

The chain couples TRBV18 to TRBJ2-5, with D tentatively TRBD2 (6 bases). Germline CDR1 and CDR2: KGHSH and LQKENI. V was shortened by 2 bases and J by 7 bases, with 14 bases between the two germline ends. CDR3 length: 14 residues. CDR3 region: CASSPGQGGGTQYF. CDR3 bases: TGTGCCAGCTCACCAGGGCAGGGAGGAGGGACCCAGTACTTC.

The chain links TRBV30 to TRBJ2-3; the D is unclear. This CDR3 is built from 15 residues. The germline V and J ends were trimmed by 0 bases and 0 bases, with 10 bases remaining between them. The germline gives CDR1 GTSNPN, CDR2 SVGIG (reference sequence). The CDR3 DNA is TGTGCCTGGAGTGTTGGCAAATCCAGCACAGATACGCAGTATTTT. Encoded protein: CAWSVGKSSTDTQYF.

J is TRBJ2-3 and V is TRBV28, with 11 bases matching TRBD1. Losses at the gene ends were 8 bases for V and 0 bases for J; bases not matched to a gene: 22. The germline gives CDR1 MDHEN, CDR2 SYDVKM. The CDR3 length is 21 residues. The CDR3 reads CASPPLGTGGLVLSSTDTQYF. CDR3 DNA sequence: TGTGCCAGCCCCCCTCTTGGGACAGGGGGACTAGTACTGTCTAGCACAGATACGCAGTATTTT.

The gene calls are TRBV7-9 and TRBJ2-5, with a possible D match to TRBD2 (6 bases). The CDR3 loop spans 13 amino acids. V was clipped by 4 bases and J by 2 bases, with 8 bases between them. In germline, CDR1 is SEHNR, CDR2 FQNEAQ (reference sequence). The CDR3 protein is CASSSRGQETQYF. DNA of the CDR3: TGTGCCAGCAGCTCGCGGGGACAAGAGACCCAGTACTTC.

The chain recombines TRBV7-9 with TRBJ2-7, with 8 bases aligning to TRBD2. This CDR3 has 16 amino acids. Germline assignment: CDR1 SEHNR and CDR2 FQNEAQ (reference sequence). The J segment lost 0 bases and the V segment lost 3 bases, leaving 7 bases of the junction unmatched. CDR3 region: CASSLGAGVSSYEQYF. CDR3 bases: TGTGCCAGCAGCTTGGGAGCGGGGGTGAGCTCCTACGAGCAGTACTTC.

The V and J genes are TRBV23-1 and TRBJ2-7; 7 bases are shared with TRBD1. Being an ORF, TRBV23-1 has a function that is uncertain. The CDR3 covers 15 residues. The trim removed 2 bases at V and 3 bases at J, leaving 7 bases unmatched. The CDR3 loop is CASSQKGAQIYEQYF. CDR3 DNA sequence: TGCGCCAGCAGTCAAAAGGGGGCGCAGATCTACGAGCAGTACTTC.